The T cell receptor (beta chain) under discussion was sequenced for a study of cytomegalovirus exposure and HLA in healthy donors. Profiling relied on immunoSEQ multiplex PCR, and the TCRdb table lists in-frame clones only, not all of them. The profile shows 240,000 or so clones, 75% to 90% of them singletons. The CDR3 contains 15 residues. V shed 0 bases and J 4 bases; nucleotides not matched to a gene: 4. Germline-derived CDR1 and CDR2 are SGHRS and YFSETQ. Sequenced: PBMCs. The gene calls are TRBV5-1 and TRBJ2-1; 7 bases line up with TRBD2. The clonotype originates from a woman in her thirties in good health and CMV-seropositive. CDR3 residues: CASSLESGNYNEQFF. Here the CDR3 DNA reads TGCGCCAGCAGCTTGGAAAGCGGGAATTACAATGAGCAGTTCTTC.